This T cell receptor beta chain appears in the sequencing data of a study of regulatory T cells in long-lasting Graves disease. The TCR beta library used iRepertoire HTBI primers with Arm-PCR amplification of CDR3. MiXCR was run by TCRdb on the multiplex PCR reads, yielding one entry per CDR3 protein. The data hold around 450,000 distinct CDR3 sequences, with around 16% observed a single time. The length of the CDR3 is 13 residues. From germline, CDR1 is MNHEY and CDR2 SMNVEV (reference sequence). Trimming took 2 bases from V and 4 from J, leaving 6 bases between them. As for time point: newly diagnosed GD, antithyroid drugs for less than 3 months. PBMC-extracted RNA yielded the TCR library. Ten or more counts support this clonotype. These data were also filed under a second study, of T cells in Graves' hyperthyroidism and ophthalmopathy. That source reports: A model using 13 V-J features told ophthalmopathy apart from stable hyperthyroidism.

The specimen comprised peripheral blood mononuclear cells (PBMCs), sampled at new diagnosis, from a patient treated with antithyroid drugs. This clonotype was sampled from a man aged 40-50 years with Graves disease. The rearrangement uses TRBV27 and TRBJ1-5; D is unresolved. The chain's CDR3 is CASSLVRNQPQHF. In nucleotides, the CDR3 is TGTGCCAGCAGTTTAGTCAGGAATCAGCCCCAGCATTTT.